This entry concerns a single T cell receptor (beta chain). One junction end disagrees with the germline gene, perhaps due to a read error. Taking about 20-31 mg of unsorted bulk tissue, the authors co-extracted RNA and DNA. The data derive from a study of tumor-infiltrating lymphocytes in primary liver carcinoma. The CDR3 has 16 amino acids. Germline-derived CDR1 and CDR2 are MGHRA and YSYEKL. TCR beta cDNA was reverse-transcribed from about 500 ng of total RNA. The reaction used a constant-region primer and ProtoScript II reverse transcriptase. ARM-PCR was slightly modified, and three nested multiplex PCR rounds with it gave rise to the TCR beta libraries. Rounds one and two of PCR, each of roughly 10 cycles, were primed with TRBV1-TRBV30 forward primers and a C-beta reverse primer. TCRdb reprocessed the multiplex PCR reads with MiXCR, giving one entry per CDR3 protein. The table shows 95,000 to 150,000 distinct CDR3 sequences, with 50% to 65% occurring only once.

The rearrangement links TRBV4-1 to TRBJ2-1; the match to TRBD2 covers 11 bases. Sequences were obtained from liver tumor tissue from sampling region 1. Subset here: tumor region T1, superior pole. The clonotype originates from a woman aged 60 to 75 with primary liver carcinoma and hepatitis B virus infection. CDR3 sequence reads: CASSQETSGDVDEQFF. CDR3 sequence (DNA): TGCGCCAGCAGTCAAGAGACTAGCGGGGATGTCGATGAGCAGTTCTTC.